The 25 T cell receptor beta chains reported below all come from one sample, sequenced in a study of control samples from healthy donors and cancer patients. Some clones are missing from TCRdb's copy, which holds only in-frame ones; the method was immunoSEQ multiplex PCR. The sample yields more than 70,000 clones, approximately 94% seen once. Specimen: blood. All receptors derive from a woman aged 25 to 39 in good health.

This chain joins TRBV28 and TRBJ1-6; 8 nucleotides line up with TRBD1. CDR3 length equals 14 residues. V shed 3 bases and J 7 bases; nucleotides not matched to a gene: 2. The germline V gene has CDR1 MDHEN and CDR2 SYDVKM. The CDR3 region is CASSFTGGNSPLHF. The CDR3 nucleotides are TGTGCCAGCAGTTTTACAGGGGGGAATTCACCCCTCCACTTT.

The chain couples TRBV6-5 to TRBJ1-1, with 7 bases fitting TRBD1. After removal of 9 bases from V and 5 bases from J, the junction contained 9 bases not matched to a gene. Germline loops: CDR1 MNHEY, CDR2 SVGAGI. The CDR3 runs 13 residues. The CDR3 reads CASQGGIRTEAFF. CDR3 bases: TGTGCCAGTCAGGGGGGAATTCGTACTGAAGCTTTCTTT.

The chain uses TRBV19 and TRBJ2-6; no clear D gene. The V end was cut by 6 bases, the J end by 0 bases, with 3 bases between. CDR1 and CDR2 (germline): LNHDA, SQIVND (reference sequence). This CDR3 has 13 amino acids. CDR3 sequence (DNA): TGTGCCAGTAGGTCCTCTGGGGCCAACGTCCTGACTTTC. Its protein product is CASRSSGANVLTF.

The chain uses TRBV29-1 and TRBJ1-1; no firm D call. Trimming cost V 2 bases and J 8 bases, with 6 bases left between them. This CDR3 spans 10 amino acids. CDR1 is SQVTM, CDR2 ANQGSEA, per germline. CDR3 DNA: TGCAGCGTTGAATCGTCGGAAGCTTTCTTT. It specifies CSVESSEAFF.

The chain uses TRBV4-1 and TRBJ1-6, with unresolved D. Trimming cost V 1 base and J 7 bases, with 20 bases left between them. Germline CDR1 and CDR2: MGHRA and YSYEKL. CDR3 length: 18 residues. CDR3: CASSQVVGVRAANSPLHF. CDR3 nucleotides: TGCGCCAGCAGCCAAGTTGTCGGGGTGAGGGCGGCAAATTCACCCCTCCACTTT.

This chain joins TRBV6-5 and TRBJ1-5, with D possibly TRBD1 on 6 matching bases. The V and J ends lost 7 bases and 0 bases respectively, with 13 bases between them. The CDR3 spans 15 residues. Germline CDR1 reads MNHEY; CDR2 reads SVGAGI. The CDR3 DNA follows: TGTGCCAGCACCATAGGGGGGGTTAGCAATCAGCCCCAGCATTTT. This codes for CASTIGGVSNQPQHF.

This chain connects TRBV6-5 to TRBJ2-2, with D uncertain. The V gene lost 2 bases and the J gene lost 1 base, with 5 bases spanning the gap. Germline-derived CDR1 and CDR2 are MNHEY and SVGAGI. This CDR3 region has 14 residues. In DNA form, the CDR3 reads TGTGCCAGCAGTTACCGATGGAACACCGGGGAGCTGTTTTTT. Its translation is CASSYRWNTGELFF.

The chain joins TRBV3-1 (or the pseudogene TRBV3-2) to TRBJ1-4; D is undetermined. Germline V gene lookup returns CDR1 LGHDT and CDR2 YNNKEL (reference sequence). The CDR3 is 13 residues long. Trimming stripped 8 bases from V and 8 bases from J, with 15 bases between. The CDR3 bases are TGTGCCAGCTCTTCGAGTCTCGGGGAAAAACTGTTTTTT. This gives the protein CASSSSLGEKLFF.

This chain connects TRBV10-1 to TRBJ1-1, with a tentative D call TRBD1 (5 bases). CDR1 WNHNN and CDR2 SYGVQD come from the germline V gene (reference sequence). V was trimmed by 6 bases and J by 0 bases, leaving 11 bases between them. The CDR3 sequence is 14 residues long. CDR3 nucleotide sequence: TGCGCCAGCAGCGCGGGACGGATGAACACTGAAGCTTTCTTT. The encoded protein is CASSAGRMNTEAFF.

This chain links TRBV7-2 with TRBJ2-5; the D is unclear. The V end was cut by 1 base, the J end by 9 bases, with 21 bases between. The CDR3 consists of 16 residues. In germline, CDR1 is SGHTA, CDR2 FQGNSA. Written as DNA, the CDR3 is TGTGCCAGCAGCTTAGTCGGACCGGGTGTAGTTGGGGCCCAGTACTTC. It specifies CASSLVGPGVVGAQYF.

The chain joins TRBV27 to TRBJ2-7; D not certain. V was trimmed by 3 bases and J by 2 bases, leaving 8 bases between them. CDR1 is MNHEY and CDR2 is SMNVEV in the germline V gene (reference sequence). This CDR3 has 13 amino acids. CDR3 sequence reads: CASSFAVPYEQYF. In DNA form, the CDR3 reads TGTGCCAGCAGTTTCGCGGTCCCCTACGAGCAGTACTTC.

The CDR3 sequence is CASSSGGASTGELFF. Written as DNA, the CDR3 is TGTGCCAGCAGCTCCGGGGGGGCGAGCACCGGGGAGCTGTTTTTT. This chain links TRBV7-9 with TRBJ2-2; 8 nucleotides line up with TRBD2. CDR1 SEHNR and CDR2 FQNEAQ come from the germline V gene (reference sequence). CDR3 length: 15 residues. The junction had 5 bases not matched to a gene; V was cut back by 4 bases and J by 4 bases.

The CDR3 loop reads CASSEQGQDTQYF. In DNA form, the CDR3 reads TGTGCCAGCAGTGAGCAGGGGCAAGATACGCAGTATTTT. The chain joins TRBV25-1 to TRBJ2-3, with a tentative D call TRBD1 (6 bases). Trimming removed 3 bases at V and 5 bases at J, with 9 bases between. The CDR3 covers 13 residues. Germline V gene sequence: CDR1 MGHDK, CDR2 SYGVNS.

This clone has just one count. The genes are TRBV9 and TRBJ1-2, with 9 bases lining up with TRBD1. The CDR3 has 12 residues. J gave up 10 bases and V 3 bases, and 4 bases lay outside the gene matches. The germline CDR1 and CDR2 sequences are SGDLS and YYNGEE. CDR3 nucleotide sequence: TGTGCCAGCAGCGAAGGACAGGGGCCCTACACCTTC. Translated, it gives CASSEGQGPYTF.

This chain links TRBV29-1 with TRBJ2-7; D possibly corresponds to TRBD1 (5 bases). Trimming left V 1 base short and J 6 bases short, with 10 bases between. The CDR3 covers 12 residues. Germline lookup yields CDR1 SQVTM and CDR2 ANQGSEA. The CDR3 sequence is CSVEVQGREQYF. DNA of the CDR3: TGCAGCGTTGAAGTTCAGGGCCGCGAGCAGTACTTC.

The chain employs TRBV10-1 and TRBJ1-5, with D unclear. V was shortened by 3 bases and J by 4 bases, with 4 bases between the two germline ends. The CDR3 totals 12 residues. Germline CDR1 WNHNN, CDR2 SYGVQD (reference sequence). The CDR3 DNA reads as TGCGCCAGCAGTGATGGGAATCAGCCCCAGCATTTT. Its translation is CASSDGNQPQHF.

The CDR3: CSVGSEILQSRDYGYTF. The CDR3 bases are TGCAGCGTTGGATCTGAAATTTTGCAGTCAAGGGACTATGGCTACACCTTC. V is TRBV29-1 and J is TRBJ1-2; D is undetermined. Trimming pared 4 bases from V and 3 bases from J, leaving 24 bases between. Per the germline V gene, CDR1 is SQVTM and CDR2 is ANQGSEA. This CDR3 is built from 17 residues.

The chain joins TRBV14 to TRBJ1-2; TRBD1 might be the D (6 bases). V was cut by 2 bases and J by 4 bases, with 17 bases left in between. Germline V CDR1 and CDR2: SGHDN, FVKESK. This CDR3 spans 16 amino acids. The CDR3 region has the DNA TGTGCCAGCAGCCAAACAACAGGGTTACCTGTCTATGGCTACACCTTC. Its translation is CASSQTTGLPVYGYTF.

This chain connects TRBV7-5 to TRBJ1-2; the table's D call, TRBD1, was not checked against the DNA. TRBV7-5 is recorded as a pseudogene. The CDR3 spans 16 residues. The CDR3 is CVRSLVARQERYGYTF. The CDR3 bases are TGTGTCAGAAGCTTAGTTGCCCGACAGGAGAGATATGGCTACACCTTC.

This chain connects TRBV24-1 to TRBJ1-4; D gene ambiguous. V lost 3 bases, J lost 5 bases, and 9 bases lay in between. Germline CDR1 KGHDR, CDR2 SFDVKD. CDR3 length: 14 amino acids. CDR3 coding DNA: TGTGCCACCAGTGATGGGCGTCGGAATGAAAAACTGTTTTTT. This sequence encodes CATSDGRRNEKLFF.

The rearrangement links TRBV19 to TRBJ2-3; TRBD2 is a possible D gene (5 bases). Germline values: CDR1 LNHDA, CDR2 SQIVND (reference sequence). V shed 6 bases and J shed 8 bases, with 12 bases lying between them. CDR3 length: 12 amino acids. The CDR3 reads CASRPTSGTQYF. In DNA form, the CDR3 reads TGTGCCAGTAGACCAACTAGTGGTACGCAGTATTTT.

The V call is TRBV6-5, the J call TRBJ2-7; 9 nucleotides agree with TRBD2. Germline CDR1 MNHEY, CDR2 SVGAGI. The CDR3 has 14 amino acids. V was clipped by 7 bases and J by 4 bases; unmatched bases: 8. The CDR3 nucleotides read TGTGCCAGCACTACCGGGACTAGCTTGTACGAGCAGTACTTC. Translation: CASTTGTSLYEQYF.

The table lists this clone with a count of one. J is TRBJ1-3 and V is TRBV6-4, with TRBD1 as a possible D gene (6 bases). The CDR3 runs 15 residues. Trimming stripped 9 bases from V and 2 bases from J, with 17 bases between. Germline V gene data show CDR1 as MRHNA and CDR2 as SNTAGT. The CDR3 region has the DNA TGTGCCAGAAACGACAGGTCAGGGGCTGGAAACACCATATATTTT. This translates into CARNDRSGAGNTIYF.

The chain couples TRBV19 to TRBJ1-5; D gene uncertain. Germline V gene lookup returns CDR1 LNHDA and CDR2 SQIVND (reference sequence). The CDR3 spans 15 residues. The V gene lost 3 bases and the J gene lost 2 bases, with 11 bases spanning the gap. The CDR3 loop reads CASSIPGMGNQPQHF. CDR3 nucleotide sequence: TGTGCCAGTAGTATCCCGGGGATGGGCAATCAGCCCCAGCATTTT.

The rearrangement uses TRBV18 and TRBJ1-3; TRBD1 matches 10 bases. V lost 1 base and J lost 1; bases outside the gene matches: 4. The CDR3 consists of 17 residues. Germline V gene sequence: CDR1 KGHSH, CDR2 LQKENI. CDR3 in amino acids: CASSPRRQGASGNTIYF. The CDR3 coding sequence is TGTGCCAGCTCACCACGGAGACAGGGGGCGTCTGGAAACACCATATATTTT.